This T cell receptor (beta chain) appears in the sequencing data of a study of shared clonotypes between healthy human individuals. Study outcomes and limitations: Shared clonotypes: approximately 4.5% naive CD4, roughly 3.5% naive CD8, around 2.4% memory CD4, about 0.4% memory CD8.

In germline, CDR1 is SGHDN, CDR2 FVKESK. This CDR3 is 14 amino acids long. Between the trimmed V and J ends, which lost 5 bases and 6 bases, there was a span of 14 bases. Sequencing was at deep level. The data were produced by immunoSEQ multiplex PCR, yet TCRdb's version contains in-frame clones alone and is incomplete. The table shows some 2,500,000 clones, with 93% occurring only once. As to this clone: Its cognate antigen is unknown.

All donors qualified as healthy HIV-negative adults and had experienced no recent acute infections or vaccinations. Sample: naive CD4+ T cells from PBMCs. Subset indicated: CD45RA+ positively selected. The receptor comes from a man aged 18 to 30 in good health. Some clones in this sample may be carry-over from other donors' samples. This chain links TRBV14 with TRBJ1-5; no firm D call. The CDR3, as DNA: TGTGCCAGCAGCAGGTCGGGTCCCGGTCAGCCCCAGCATTTT. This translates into CASSRSGPGQPQHF.